Below, 9 T cell receptor beta chains from the same sample are listed, as sequenced in a study of graft-versus-host responses after intestinal transplantation (dated by TCRdb to the early 2020s). This specimen's time point label, per the study, means: cells obtained before transplantation from donor or recipient. The protocol used for the library was the immunoSEQ multiplex PCR assay. Drawn from immuneACCESS, this table holds only the in-frame rearrangements with V and J called that TCRdb kept. Clones are partly lost; checked studies trace under half to an unresolved V gene and leave the rest unexplained. Here the sample has 45,000 to 60,000 clones; roughly 95% occur a single time. 0.2% to 0.25% of the sample goes to the ten largest clones. These receptors have no identified antigens. Sequencing used unstimulated CD8+ T cells sorted from spleen or lymph node cells, obtained before transplant. These receptors originate from a human donor who was the organ donor for an intestinal transplant.

Comments on this clone: The junction departs from germline at one end; a sequencing error may be responsible. Different DNA sequences within this sample yield the same CDR3. The rearrangement links TRBV15 to TRBJ1-1; D possibly corresponds to TRBD1 (5 bases). The length of the CDR3 is 13 residues. Germline CDR1 LNHNV, CDR2 YYDKDF (reference sequence). This CDR3 reads CATSSAGTDEAFF. The CDR3 nucleotides read TGTGCCACTAGCAGTGCCGGGACCGATGAAGCTTTCTTT.

The chain links TRBV6-1 to TRBJ2-7; 8 bases line up with TRBD1. Germline V gene lookup returns CDR1 MNHNS and CDR2 SASEGT. The CDR3 loop spans 15 amino acids. V shed 7 bases and J 2 bases; nucleotides not matched to a gene: 10. The CDR3 nucleotides read TGTGCCAGCACCGCGGACAGGGCCTCAACCTACGAGCAGTACTTC. As protein: CASTADRASTYEQYF.

This clone was observed once. This chain links TRBV6-5 with TRBJ2-7; D is possibly TRBD1 or TRBD2 (7 bases each). Germline V gene data show CDR1 as MNHEY and CDR2 as SVGAGI. The CDR3 contains 15 residues. Trimming pared 3 bases from V and 2 bases from J, leaving 14 bases between. The CDR3 nucleotides read TGTGCCAGCAGTTATGGCCAGGGGGGGACCTACGAGCAGTACTTC. It yields the protein CASSYGQGGTYEQYF.

The chain is built from TRBV11-2 and TRBJ2-3; D is uncertain. The CDR3 consists of 16 residues. From germline, CDR1 is SGHAT and CDR2 FQNNGV. Trimming removed 5 bases at V and 1 base at J, with 16 bases between. CDR3 sequence reads: CASSTGWGSGTDTQYF. The DNA for the CDR3 is TGTGCCAGCAGCACTGGTTGGGGAAGTGGCACAGATACGCAGTATTTT.

The J gene is TRBJ2-7, the V gene TRBV5-1; no firm D call. The V end was cut by 0 bases, the J end by 2 bases, with 6 bases between. CDR1 and CDR2 from the germline V gene are SGHRS and YFSETQ. The CDR3 consists of 13 residues. The CDR3 region is CASSLAPTYEQYF. For the CDR3, the DNA is TGCGCCAGCAGCTTGGCCCCCACCTACGAGCAGTACTTC.

J is TRBJ2-7 and V is TRBV2; TRBD1 might be the D (5 bases). This CDR3 contains 14 residues. V lost 3 bases and J lost 3, with 12 bases in between. The germline V gene has CDR1 SNHLY and CDR2 FYNNEI. The CDR3 here is CASSDTGDDYEQYF. CDR3 DNA sequence: TGTGCCAGCAGTGATACAGGAGACGACTACGAGCAGTACTTC.

J is TRBJ1-4 and V is TRBV30; unclear D gene. Trimming removed 2 bases from V and 2 bases from J, with 6 bases in between. CDR1 and CDR2 (germline): GTSNPN, SVGIG (reference sequence). The CDR3 has 13 amino acids. The CDR3, as DNA: TGTGCCTGGAGTCCCGAGACTAATGAAAAACTGTTTTTT. Protein product: CAWSPETNEKLFF.

This chain connects TRBV27 to TRBJ2-2, with 9 bases fitting TRBD1. The CDR3 runs to 17 residues. The V segment lost 5 bases and the J segment 6 bases; nucleotides outside the gene matches: 13. Germline V gene sequence: CDR1 MNHEY, CDR2 SMNVEV (reference sequence). CDR3 sequence reads: CASSTTTGGPHPGELFF. In nucleotides, the CDR3 is TGTGCCAGCAGTACGACAACAGGGGGCCCTCACCCCGGGGAGCTGTTTTTT.

The chain uses TRBV13 and TRBJ2-5, with 7 bases matching TRBD1. Germline V gives CDR1 PRHDT, CDR2 FYEKMQ (reference sequence). The CDR3 spans 15 residues. V trimming: 5 bases; J trimming: 5 bases; junction bases outside the gene matches: 11. As DNA, the CDR3 is TGTGCCAGCAGCAGCGTACAGGGGCGGTGGGAGACCCAGTACTTC. Protein sequence: CASSSVQGRWETQYF.